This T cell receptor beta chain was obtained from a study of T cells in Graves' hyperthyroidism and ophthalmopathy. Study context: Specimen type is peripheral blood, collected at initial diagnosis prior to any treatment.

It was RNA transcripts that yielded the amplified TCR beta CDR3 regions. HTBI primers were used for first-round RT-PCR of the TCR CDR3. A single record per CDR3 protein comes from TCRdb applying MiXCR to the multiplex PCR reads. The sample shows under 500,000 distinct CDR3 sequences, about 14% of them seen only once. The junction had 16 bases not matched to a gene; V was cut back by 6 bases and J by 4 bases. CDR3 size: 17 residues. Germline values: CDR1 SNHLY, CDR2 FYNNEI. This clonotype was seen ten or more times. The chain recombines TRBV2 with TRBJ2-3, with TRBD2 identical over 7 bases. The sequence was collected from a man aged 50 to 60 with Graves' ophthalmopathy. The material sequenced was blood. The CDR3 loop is CASSDYRLASVADTQYF. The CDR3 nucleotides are TGTGCCAGCAGCGATTATAGACTAGCTTCAGTGGCAGATACGCAGTATTTT.